Following are 10 T cell receptor beta chains from one sample sequenced in a study of blood T cell repertoires in COVID-19. The data were produced by immunoSEQ multiplex PCR, yet TCRdb's version contains in-frame clones alone and is incomplete. The table includes 500,000 to 600,000 clones, roughly 89% detected once. Sequencing input: peripheral blood. The receptors stem from a woman aged 45 to 65 with COVID-19, enrolled during active disease.

In this sample, this clone turned up a few times. This chain connects TRBV2 to TRBJ2-7; 12 bases line up with TRBD2. Germline CDR1 is SNHLY and CDR2 is FYNNEI. V shed 4 bases, J shed 3 bases, and the junction held 4 bases outside the gene matches. This CDR3 is built from 15 residues. CDR3 coding DNA: TGTGCCAGCAGTGGCCTGACTAGCGGGGGCTACGAGCAGTACTTC. Its translation is CASSGLTSGGYEQYF. Full variable domain (missing parts from reference TRBV2 and TRBJ2-7): EPEVTQTPSHQVTQMGQEVILRCVPISNHLYFYWYRQILGQKVEFLVSFYNNEISEKSEIFDDQFSVERPDGSNFTLKIRSTKLEDSAMYFCASSGLTSGGYEQYFGPGTRLTVT.

The chain couples TRBV24-1 to TRBJ2-7, with a possible D match to TRBD1 (6 bases). The V end was cut by 5 bases, the J end by 2 bases, with 18 bases between. This CDR3 has 16 amino acids. CDR1 is KGHDR and CDR2 is SFDVKD in the germline V gene. CDR3 DNA sequence: TGTGCCACCAGTGCCCCGGACAGTTCCCTCACCTACGAGCAGTACTTC. It yields the protein CATSAPDSSLTYEQYF.

In this sample, this clone turned up once. This chain links TRBV4-2 with TRBJ1-5; D gene unclear. Trimming removed 0 bases from V and 6 bases from J, with 6 bases in between. Germline loops: CDR1 LGHNA, CDR2 YNFKEQ. CDR3 length: 13 amino acids. CDR3 protein: CASSQERRQPQHF. For the CDR3, the DNA is TGTGCCAGCAGCCAAGAGAGGCGTCAGCCCCAGCATTTT.

The chain recombines TRBV5-6 with TRBJ1-2; D may be TRBD1 (6 bases). The CDR3 has 14 amino acids. The V end lost 2 bases, the J end lost 6 bases, and 14 bases lay between the germline ends. Germline CDR1 and CDR2: SGHDT and YYEEEE. The CDR3 coding sequence is TGTGCCAGCAGCTTCGGGCTGACAGGCCATGGCTACACCTTC. It codes for CASSFGLTGHGYTF.

The chain employs TRBV5-8 and TRBJ1-1; 9 positions match TRBD1. The CDR3 length is 14 residues. Germline CDR1 reads SGHTS; CDR2 reads YDEGEE. The V and J ends lost 6 bases and 4 bases, in that order; junction bases with no gene match: 7. DNA for the CDR3: TGTGCCAGCAAGAGGGACAGGGCTGCCACTGAAGCTTTCTTT. This encodes CASKRDRAATEAFF.

V usage is TRBV3-1 (or the pseudogene TRBV3-2) and J usage is TRBJ2-7; the D gene is possibly TRBD1 (6 bases). Germline CDR1 is LGHDT and CDR2 is YNNKEL (reference sequence). V was clipped by 3 bases and J by 2 bases, with 14 bases between them. CDR3 length: 15 amino acids. The CDR3: CASSQGAGSAYEQYF. The CDR3 DNA is TGTGCCAGCAGCCAGGGGGCAGGGAGTGCCTACGAGCAGTACTTC.

This clone has a single count. This chain uses TRBV11-2 with TRBJ1-4; 7 nucleotides align to TRBD1. The ends lost 4 bases at V and 5 bases at J; junction bases unmatched: 4. The CDR3 is 14 amino acids. CDR1 is SGHAT and CDR2 is FQNNGV in the germline V gene. CDR3 sequence: CASSSTGINEKLFF. The CDR3 nucleotides are TGTGCCAGCAGCTCGACAGGGATCAATGAAAAACTGTTTTTT.

The V call is TRBV12-3 or TRBV12-4, the J call TRBJ1-1; no reliable D call. V gave up 2 bases and J gave up 3 bases, with 7 bases separating them. This CDR3 region has 13 residues. The CDR3 reads CASSLITDTEAFF. CDR3 nucleotides: TGTGCCAGCAGTTTAATCACGGACACTGAAGCTTTCTTT.

This chain joins TRBV19 and TRBJ1-5, with 7 bases aligning to TRBD1. The CDR3 consists of 15 residues. V was clipped by 8 bases and J by 0 bases; unmatched bases: 7. Germline V gene sequence: CDR1 LNHDA, CDR2 SQIVND (reference sequence). The CDR3 sequence is CASAGQTYSNQPQHF. The CDR3 nucleotides read TGTGCCAGTGCGGGACAGACTTATAGCAATCAGCCCCAGCATTTT.

J is TRBJ1-2 and V is TRBV10-3; no reliable D call. V shed 5 bases and J shed 4 bases, with 14 bases lying between them. Per germline, CDR1 ENHRY and CDR2 SYGVKD. The CDR3 sequence is 14 residues long. The DNA for the CDR3 is TGTGCCATCAGTCTAGACTCCGTTGTCTATGGCTACACCTTC. Protein: CAISLDSVVYGYTF.